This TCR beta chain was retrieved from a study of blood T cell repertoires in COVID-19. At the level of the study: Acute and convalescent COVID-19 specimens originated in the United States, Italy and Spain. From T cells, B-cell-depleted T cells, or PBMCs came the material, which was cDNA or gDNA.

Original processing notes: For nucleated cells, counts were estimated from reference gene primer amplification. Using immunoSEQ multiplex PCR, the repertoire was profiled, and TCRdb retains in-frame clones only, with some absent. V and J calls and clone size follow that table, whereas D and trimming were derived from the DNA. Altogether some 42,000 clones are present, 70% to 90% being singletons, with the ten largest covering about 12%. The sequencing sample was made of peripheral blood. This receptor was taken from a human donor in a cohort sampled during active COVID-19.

The CDR3 DNA reads TGCGCCAGCAGCCAAGGGGCCCTCTTACTGGGCCTCAATCAGCCCCAGCATTTT. Amino acid sequence: CASSQGALLLGLNQPQHF. The chain employs TRBV4-1 and TRBJ1-5; D ambiguous. Germline V gives CDR1 MGHRA, CDR2 YSYEKL. Deletions cut 1 base from V and 3 bases from J, with 19 bases between. The length of the CDR3 is 18 residues.